Reported below is one T cell receptor (beta chain). TCRdb's table, derived via immunoSEQ multiplex PCR, lists solely in-frame clones and lacks some. The table has about 75,000 clones, 94% seen once. This entry comes from a study of T cell changes during pregnancy in multiple sclerosis. The V gene end was trimmed by 5 bases and the J gene end by 3 bases; junction bases not matched to a gene: 12. CDR1 and CDR2 from the germline V gene are SEHNR and FQNEAQ (reference sequence). CDR3 length: 17 residues. The receptor's source is a female donor with multiple sclerosis, enrolled in a pregnancy study. The sequencing here drew on CD4+ T cells from peripheral blood mononuclear cells, taken after pregnancy. The gene calls are TRBV7-9 and TRBJ1-4; TRBD1 matches at 7 bases. The CDR3 nucleotides are TGTGCCAGCAGCCCAAGGGGGCCCGGGGGAGCTAATGAAAAACTGTTTTTT. Residues: CASSPRGPGGANEKLFF.